This T cell receptor (beta chain) is drawn from a study of T cell responses to AZD1222 COVID-19 vaccine (dated by TCRdb to the early 2020s). A note on the overall study: A total of about 240 trial participants underwent TCR sequencing, of whom 200 to 220 received two doses of AZD1222 and some 26 received two doses of the MenACWY control vaccine. Trial participants were enrolled by age into subgroups of 18-55, 56-69 and 70-plus years, and about 150, 27 and 61 TCR-sequenced participants, respectively, were included in these subgroups. General study outcomes and caveats: In the small 56-69-year group, the increase in depth fell short of significance, most likely because of low power. After two AZD1222 doses, both the breadth and the depth of spike-specific TCRs were significantly higher than at day 0 and than in MenACWY recipients. Vaccine-associated CD4 TCRs spanned the whole spike protein, with dominant responses in regions 160-218 and 743-854. No day 14 peak-response samples were available, so repertoires were characterized only after the peak T cell response. Participants were mostly white British and included more females than males, and it was suggested by the authors that clonal diversity may have been underestimated. Conclusions about previously exposed vaccinees are limited because only a handful of AZD1222 recipients were SARS-CoV-2 seropositive at baseline. Nearly half of unique spike-specific TCRs reportedly recognized epitopes outside regions mutated in the B.1.351 and B.1.1.7 variants.

The meaning of the sample's time point label: baseline before first vaccination. Per the publication, the treatment or condition label means: meningococcal conjugate vaccine given as trial control. Samples from vaccinated people were obtained from the UK trials COV001 and COV002, which included a single-blind randomized controlled phase 2/3 trial of AZD1222 (ChAdOx1 nCoV-19) in healthy adults. Trial participant PBMC samples were collected at day 0 and day 28 after the second dose for TCRbeta chain sequencing. Worth noting for this clone: Its recognized antigen is unknown. Nothing much larger sits one base from this clone, and base qualities are not available.

The CDR3 regions of human TCRbeta chains were analyzed by immunosequencing. In the authors' own workflow: TCRs in the repertoires were compared against a reference library of SARS-CoV-2-specific TCRs that had been generated with the MIRA antigen-specificity platform. Breadth was defined as the fraction of unique TCRs that were SARS-CoV-2-associated. Depth was defined as the fraction of total T cells that were SARS-CoV-2-associated. Each spike-specific TCR was assigned to its reactive spike region and to a CD4 or CD8 class using the MIRA data. Log10-transformed breadth and depth values were compared by one-way ANOVA with Sidak's multiple comparisons tests. The source is immuneACCESS, and TCRdb retained only in-frame sequences with V and J called. Part of the clones is not carried over; for the studies checked, unresolved V genes explain less than half of this, and the remainder is unexplained. V and J calls and clone size follow that table, whereas D and trimming were derived from the DNA. Present in this sample are 130,000 to 150,000 clones, approximately 90% of which were seen just once. Clones ranked in the top ten supply 3% to 4% of the sample.

This sample comprised peripheral blood, obtained on day 0 of MenACWY control vaccination. This TCR derives from an adult in good health.

CDR3 region: CASRVDRGRGGYTF. Here is the DNA: TGTGCCAGCAGGGTGGACAGGGGCAGAGGTGGCTACACCTTC. The chain employs TRBV2 and TRBJ1-2; the central 9 bases match TRBD1. As encoded in the germline V gene, CDR1 is SNHLY while CDR2 is FYNNEI. Germline trimming amounts to 6 bases on V and 7 bases on J, with 9 as the count of junction bases outside the gene matches. The CDR3 contains 14 residues, cysteine and phenylalanine counted. The CDR3 DNA has 42 bases and is translated from base 1.